This T cell receptor beta chain was identified during a study of CD8 T cells in Susac syndrome (dated by TCRdb to about 2019). In the study overall: The study used repertoire sequencing to test whether antigen drove CD8+ T cell activation and differentiation in Susac syndrome. The study compared CD8+ T cell repertoire clonality among 11 to 12 healthy donors, approximately 14 Susac syndrome patients and 15 or so multiple sclerosis patients.

Peripheral blood CD8+ and CD4+ T cells from healthy donors, Susac syndrome patients and multiple sclerosis patients were profiled by high-throughput TCR beta sequencing. The multiple sclerosis controls were treatment-naive patients whose relapsing-remitting disease, either stable or active, fulfilled the revised McDonald criteria. CD8+ TEMRA cells were enriched by FACS, while bulk CD8+ and CD4+ T cells were purified by magnetic negative isolation. Blood was collected in EDTA tubes and processed within 24 hours, with PBMCs isolated through density gradient centrifugation. PBMCs intended for TCR sequencing were cryopreserved in liquid nitrogen and thawed later in a water bath at 37 degrees C. The sorted or isolated CD4+, CD8+ and CD8+ TEMRA cells reached a purity of at least 90%. RNA was extracted with the RNeasy kit and roughly 0.45 to 1 ug was reverse transcribed using random hexamers. The immunoSEQ multiplex PCR assay, covering 54 Vbeta and 13 Jbeta segments, was used to amplify TCR beta CDR3 regions. PCR amplification bias was corrected using a synthetic template baseline for primer optimization and computational correction. Under the source paper's analysis protocol: Only productive sequences were kept, with reads annotated to V, D and J genes according to IMGT and analyzed in immunoSEQ Analyzer. Clonality was calculated as one minus the Shannon entropy normalized by log2 of the number of productive unique sequences. Public and private clones were assessed among the 100 most prevalent clones of each patient and control. A clone was defined as Susac-specific if it was absent from the healthy and MS cohorts, from more than 850 published viral clones and from other ImmuneACCESS disease sequences. In TCRdb, the public reads were trimmed at Q25 with fastp and aligned with MiXCR, with productive beta chains retained. Entries that share a CDR3 protein sequence are merged under the most common genes and DNA. These V and J calls originate from TCRdb's pipeline instead of the authors' own analysis. The sample table holds a few hundred thousand distinct CDR3 sequences, of which roughly 85% were seen once. Together, the top ten hold around 0.22% of the sample.

Overall study results and their limits: The number of individuals in the TCR sequencing and HLA analysis was acknowledged as relatively small.

In the germline V gene (reference sequence), CDR1 corresponds to MNHEY and CDR2 to SMNVEV. At the junction V is shortened by 4 bases and J by 7 bases, with 13 bases in between. The CDR3 goes from the cysteine to the phenylalanine over 14 residues. Only the CDR3 portion is preserved as DNA: 42 bases, with reading frame beginning at the first base. To note about this clonotype: Its antigen is unknown. Per-nucleotide qualities are absent, and no much larger clonotype sits a single base away.

The sequence derives from a human donor with multiple sclerosis. The sample comprised CD8+ T cells from PBMCs. The sequence links TRBV27 to TRBJ2-2; TRBD1 is a weak D gene call, 5 bases matching. The CDR3 reads CASSYSGPGGELFF. The nucleotide sequence is TGTGCCAGCAGTTATTCAGGGCCAGGCGGGGAGCTGTTTTTT.